Below, 13 T cell receptor beta chains from the same sample are listed, as sequenced in a study of patients and donors after allogeneic stem cell transplantation (dated by TCRdb to 2020 to 2022). Library preparation employed RT-PCR. This sample was sequenced with a NextSeq 550. TCRdb trimmed the raw reads at Q25, called clones with MiXCR and kept productive beta chains. Records with the same CDR3 protein are collapsed into one entry carrying the most frequent genes and DNA. In this sample the table shows fewer than 250,000 distinct CDR3 sequences, 13% to 15% of which occur a single time. Clones ranked in the top ten supply roughly 12% of the sample. The sample was blood, either unsorted or a sorted T cell fraction (not recorded which). These receptors came from a human donor who was either an allogeneic HSCT recipient or a stem cell or donor lymphocyte infusion donor (not recorded which). It is not recorded whose cells these are; they may come from a transplant donor.

This clonotype was observed a few times. The chain combines TRBV19 with TRBJ1-1; maybe TRBD1 (6 bases). V gave up 3 bases and J gave up 5 bases, with 19 bases separating them. The germline gives CDR1 LNHDA, CDR2 SQIVND (reference sequence). This CDR3 contains 16 residues. The CDR3 DNA reads as TGTGCCAGTAGTATGCCGGGGGGCTCGGGGGTGACTGAAGCTTTCTTT. Its protein product is CASSMPGGSGVTEAFF.

This clonotype has just a few counts. The V gene is TRBV5-6, the J gene TRBJ2-2; TRBD1 matches at 9 bases. V was pared by 5 bases and J by 4 bases, with 9 bases of the junction left unmatched. The CDR3 length is 16 residues. Germline V gene sequence: CDR1 SGHDT, CDR2 YYEEEE. This CDR3 reads CASSYGTGSATGELFF. CDR3 DNA: TGTGCCAGCAGTTACGGGACAGGGTCGGCCACCGGGGAGCTGTTTTTT.

This clonotype was counted only a few times. This rearrangement joins TRBV14 to TRBJ1-1, with TRBD1 as a possible D gene (5 bases). This CDR3 has 15 amino acids. Germline V lookup: CDR1 SGHDN, CDR2 FVKESK. The V and J ends lost 1 base and 4 bases respectively, with 13 bases between them. CDR3 region: CASSQGTHQGTEAFF. CDR3 nucleotide sequence: TGTGCCAGCAGCCAAGGGACCCACCAGGGCACTGAAGCTTTCTTT.

This clonotype was counted many times. The gene calls are TRBV20-1 and TRBJ2-1; 9 nucleotides align to TRBD2. Trimming at V came to 0 bases and at J to 5 bases, leaving 5 bases not matched to a gene. This CDR3 contains 15 residues. The germline V gene has CDR1 DFQATT and CDR2 SNEGSKA (reference sequence). Here the CDR3 reads CSAREAGGPNNEQFF. The CDR3, as DNA: TGCAGTGCTAGAGAGGCGGGAGGGCCTAACAATGAGCAGTTCTTC.

This clonotype was seen only a few times. The V and J genes are TRBV9 and TRBJ2-1, with TRBD2 identical over 9 bases. The CDR3 is made up of 15 amino acids. V lost 0 bases to trimming and J lost 8 bases; unmatched junction nucleotides: 6. Germline CDR1 SGDLS, CDR2 YYNGEE. This CDR3 is CASSVGGGAIDEQFF. The CDR3 DNA reads as TGTGCCAGCAGCGTAGGCGGGGGGGCCATAGATGAGCAGTTCTTC.

This clonotype was seen a handful of times. The chain has TRBV20-1 and TRBJ1-1, with D unresolved. V was shortened by 6 bases and J by 4 bases, with 15 bases between the two germline ends. Germline V CDR1 and CDR2: DFQATT, SNEGSKA (reference sequence). The CDR3 is 13 amino acids. CDR3 nucleotide sequence: TGCAGTGCCCCAACGGAATGGACCACTGAAGCTTTCTTT. Amino acid sequence: CSAPTEWTTEAFF.

This clonotype was found many times. The chain links TRBV20-1 to TRBJ2-7, with 11 bases aligning to TRBD1. With 5 bases clipped from V and 6 bases from J, the junction kept 9 bases outside the gene matches. The CDR3 sequence is 14 residues long. Per the germline V gene, CDR1 is DFQATT and CDR2 is SNEGSKA (reference sequence). The CDR3 region has the DNA TGCAGTGCTGGGGTTGGACAGGGGGCTAGCGAGCAGTACTTC. It translates to CSAGVGQGASEQYF.

The V and J genes are TRBV11-2 and TRBJ2-1; 8 nucleotides agree with TRBD2. J gave up 5 bases and V 3 bases, and 3 bases lay outside the gene matches. CDR1 and CDR2 (germline): SGHAT, FQNNGV. This CDR3 has 14 residues. This CDR3 reads CASSFSGADNEQFF. CDR3 coding DNA: TGTGCCAGCAGCTTTAGCGGGGCAGACAATGAGCAGTTCTTC.

This chain connects TRBV9 to TRBJ2-5; 12 bases align to TRBD2. CDR1 SGDLS and CDR2 YYNGEE come from the germline V gene. The length of the CDR3 is 17 residues. V was clipped by 0 bases and J by 5 bases; unmatched bases: 8. The CDR3 nucleotides read TGTGCCAGCAGCGTAGGATCTAGCGGGGGGGCATTGGAGACCCAGTACTTC. Protein sequence: CASSVGSSGGALETQYF.

This clonotype was picked up many times. The chain recombines TRBV19 with TRBJ1-1; 8 bases line up with TRBD1. Germline V gives CDR1 LNHDA, CDR2 SQIVND (reference sequence). V gave up 5 bases and J gave up 0 bases; unmatched junction bases: 5. CDR3 length: 15 amino acids. The CDR3 region has the DNA TGTGCCAGTAGTCAAAGGACAGGGATGAACACTGAAGCTTTCTTT. Amino acid sequence: CASSQRTGMNTEAFF. Based on the CDR3 plus reference TRBV19 and TRBJ1-1, the full variable domain is DGGITQSPKYLFRKEGQNVTLSCEQNLNHDAMYWYRQDPGQGLRLIYYSQIVNDFQKGDIAEGYSVSREKKESFPLTVTSAQKNPTAFYLCASSQRTGMNTEAFFGQGTRLTVV.

This clonotype was observed a handful of times. V usage is TRBV20-1 and J usage is TRBJ2-1; D gene unclear. V lost 6 bases, J lost 4 bases, and 10 bases lay in between. The CDR3 spans 12 residues. Germline V gene data show CDR1 as DFQATT and CDR2 as SNEGSKA (reference sequence). This CDR3 is CSALGRYNEQFF. CDR3 DNA: TGCAGTGCCCTTGGACGGTACAATGAGCAGTTCTTC.

V is TRBV5-1 and J is TRBJ2-4; D may be TRBD1 (5 bases). Germline lookup yields CDR1 SGHRS and CDR2 YFSETQ. V was shortened by 0 bases and J by 1 base, with 14 bases between the two germline ends. The CDR3 extends over 17 amino acids. The CDR3 nucleotides are TGCGCCAGCAGCTTGGCCGAAGGGGCGGCGGCCAAAAACATTCAGTACTTC. It encodes CASSLAEGAAAKNIQYF. The variable domain in full, completed from reference TRBV5-1 and TRBJ2-4, reads KAGVTQTPRYLIKTRGQQVTLSCSPISGHRSVSWYQQTPGQGLQFLFEYFSETQRNKGNFPGRFSGRQFSNSRSEMNVSTLELGDSALYLCASSLAEGAAAKNIQYFGAGTRLSVL.

A few counts support this clonotype. In DNA form, the CDR3 reads TGTGCCAGTAGTACCCCGGGACGGCAATATGGCTACACCTTC. It encodes CASSTPGRQYGYTF. This sequence joins TRBV19 and TRBJ1-2; D may be TRBD1 (5 bases). Germline CDR1 and CDR2: LNHDA and SQIVND (reference sequence). The CDR3 loop spans 14 amino acids. Trimming cost V 4 bases and J 5 bases, with 14 bases left between them.